The 25 T cell receptor beta chains listed next were all sequenced from one sample in a study of blood T cell repertoires in COVID-19. Generated by immunoSEQ multiplex PCR, the TCRdb table keeps only in-frame clones and is missing some. The sample shows under 350,000 clones, around 92% of them seen only once. The sequencing input was peripheral blood. The receptor source for this set is a woman aged 25 to 39 with COVID-19, enrolled during active disease.

The chain combines TRBV6-5 with TRBJ1-2; TRBD1 is a possible D gene (6 bases). CDR1 is MNHEY, CDR2 SVGAGI, per germline. Trimming shortened V by 1 base and J by 6 bases, and 9 bases separated the two germline ends. This CDR3 region has 13 residues. The CDR3 reads CASSYFTGHGYTF. The CDR3 bases are TGTGCCAGCAGTTACTTCACAGGGCATGGCTACACCTTC.

This clone was seen a handful of times. This chain uses TRBV7-2 with TRBJ2-2, with TRBD1 matching 8 bases. The CDR3 is 14 residues long. CDR1 is SGHTA and CDR2 is FQGNSA in the germline V gene. Unmatched junction bases numbered 4, after V lost 4 bases and J lost 6 bases. As DNA, the CDR3 is TGTGCCAGCAGCTCCATGACAGGGGCCGGGGAGCTGTTTTTT. It is translated as CASSSMTGAGELFF.

This clone was seen a handful of times. This chain joins TRBV5-4 and TRBJ1-1; possible D gene TRBD1, 6 bases. Germline CDR1 is SGHNT and CDR2 is YYREEE (reference sequence). V gave up 3 bases and J gave up 8 bases, with 11 bases separating them. This CDR3 comprises 12 residues. The CDR3 nucleotides read TGTGCCAGCAGCTCCTACGGGACAGAAGCTTTCTTT. Its translation is CASSSYGTEAFF.

The rearrangement uses TRBV7-6 and TRBJ2-5, with 11 bases identical to TRBD1. The ends lost 4 bases at V and 5 bases at J; junction bases unmatched: 12. CDR1 and CDR2 (germline): SGHVS, FNYEAQ. The CDR3 contains 17 residues. CDR3 DNA sequence: TGTGCCAGCAGCTGGCCGGGGGGGACAGGGGGATGGGAGACCCAGTACTTC. It specifies CASSWPGGTGGWETQYF.

This chain uses TRBV4-3 with TRBJ1-3, with D hard to call. V lost 0 bases and J 2 bases, leaving 2 bases between the germline ends. Germline V lookup: CDR1 LGHNA, CDR2 YSLEER. The CDR3 consists of 13 residues. The chain's CDR3 is CASSQDAGNTIYF. The CDR3 DNA reads as TGCGCCAGCAGCCAAGACGCTGGAAACACCATATATTTT.

V usage is TRBV21-1 and J usage is TRBJ2-7; whether TRBD2, the table's D call, matches the DNA was not checked. TRBV21-1 is a pseudogene. This CDR3 is built from 10 residues. The CDR3 DNA follows: TGTGCCCCCGGCTCCTACGAGCAGTACTTC. Its protein is CAPGSYEQYF.

The V and J genes are TRBV7-7 and TRBJ2-5, with unresolved D. Germline lookup yields CDR1 SSHAT and CDR2 FNYEAQ (reference sequence). Trimming left V 3 bases short and J 1 base short, with 15 bases between. CDR3 length: 16 amino acids. For the CDR3, the DNA is TGTGCCAGCAGCTTGGGCCTCTTCGCTCCCCAAGAGACCCAGTACTTC. It specifies CASSLGLFAPQETQYF.

Here the CDR3 reads CASSLGTVNGYTF. The CDR3 DNA reads TGCGCCAGCAGCTTGGGGACAGTAAATGGCTACACCTTC. The chain is built from TRBV5-1 and TRBJ1-2, with TRBD1 as a possible D gene (6 bases). V was cut by 0 bases and J by 6 bases, with 9 bases left in between. Germline CDR1 is SGHRS and CDR2 is YFSETQ. This CDR3 comprises 13 residues.

This clone was counted a few times. The chain uses TRBV7-7 and TRBJ2-7, with TRBD1 matching over 8 bases. Germline V lookup: CDR1 SSHAT, CDR2 FNYEAQ (reference sequence). The CDR3 is made up of 13 amino acids. Trimming at V came to 3 bases and at J to 3 bases, leaving 1 base not matched to a gene. CDR3 in amino acids: CASSFGQGYEQYF. The CDR3 DNA sequence: TGTGCCAGCAGCTTTGGACAGGGCTACGAGCAGTACTTC.

The gene calls are TRBV15 and TRBJ1-3; maybe TRBD1 (6 bases). This CDR3 is built from 15 residues. V lost 0 bases, J lost 8 bases, and 14 bases lay in between. Germline V CDR1 and CDR2: LNHNV, YYDKDF (reference sequence). The CDR3 region is CATSREGTGRYTIYF. The CDR3 DNA is TGTGCCACCAGCAGAGAGGGAACAGGGCGATACACCATATATTTT.

The chain links TRBV6-5 to TRBJ2-2; 8 bases align to TRBD2. V gave up 6 bases and J gave up 7 bases; unmatched junction bases: 7. CDR1 is MNHEY, CDR2 SVGAGI, per germline. The CDR3 is 14 amino acids. The CDR3 reads CASSAGLAFGELFF. In nucleotides, the CDR3 is TGTGCCAGCAGCGCAGGACTAGCATTCGGGGAGCTGTTTTTT.

V and J are TRBV10-3 and TRBJ2-5, with 14 bases identical to TRBD2. The CDR3 runs 18 residues. Germline V lookup: CDR1 ENHRY, CDR2 SYGVKD. Germline trimming cut 0 bases from V and 13 bases from J; bases unmatched to any gene: 16. CDR3 residues: CAISESPHRGLAGGAAYF. The CDR3 nucleotides read TGTGCCATCAGTGAGTCCCCCCATCGAGGACTAGCGGGGGGCGCGGCGTACTTC.

The rearrangement uses TRBV18 and TRBJ2-3; 7 bases agree with TRBD2. The germline CDR1 and CDR2 sequences are KGHSH and LQKENI. This CDR3 region has 15 residues. After removal of 0 bases from V and 1 base from J, the junction contained 1 base not matched to a gene. CDR3 DNA: TGTGCCAGCTCACCACCTGGGGGGGGCACAGATACGCAGTATTTT. Translation: CASSPPGGGTDTQYF.

V usage is TRBV21-1 and J usage is TRBJ1-1; no check of the table's D call, TRBD1, against the DNA was made. TRBV21-1 is noted as a pseudogene. This CDR3 has 15 residues. The CDR3 loop reads CASSSRDTRGTEAFF. The CDR3 region has the DNA TGTGCCAGCAGCTCCCGGGACACCAGGGGCACTGAAGCTTTCTTT.

CDR3 region: CASSPGTGEGNTIYF. The DNA of the CDR3 is TGTGCCAGCAGCCCCGGGACAGGGGAAGGAAACACCATATATTTT. The rearrangement joins TRBV5-4 to TRBJ1-3; 10 bases fit TRBD1. The CDR3 runs to 15 residues. The germline V gene encodes CDR1 SGHNT and CDR2 YYREEE (reference sequence). V was clipped by 4 bases and J by 4 bases; unmatched bases: 5.

The gene calls are TRBV7-9 and TRBJ2-2; D gene ambiguous. V lost 5 bases, J lost 7 bases, and 8 bases lay in between. CDR1 is SEHNR and CDR2 is FQNEAQ in the germline V gene (reference sequence). The CDR3 is 12 amino acids. The CDR3 sequence: CASSPPSGELFF. The CDR3 DNA follows: TGTGCCAGCAGCCCTCCGAGCGGGGAGCTGTTTTTT.

This clone has just one count. The genes are TRBV5-1 and TRBJ2-3; D may be TRBD1 (5 bases). V shed 3 bases and J shed 3 bases, with 17 bases lying between them. Germline lookup yields CDR1 SGHRS and CDR2 YFSETQ. This CDR3 has 16 amino acids. This CDR3 reads CASSSRSGFVTDTQYF. CDR3 coding DNA: TGCGCCAGCAGCTCCCGATCAGGGTTTGTGACAGATACGCAGTATTTT.

J is TRBJ2-2 and V is TRBV14; maybe TRBD1 (6 bases). Trimming removed 4 bases from V and 4 bases from J, with 16 bases in between. Germline loops: CDR1 SGHDN, CDR2 FVKESK. The CDR3 has 16 amino acids. The CDR3 DNA reads as TGTGCCAGCAGCCTCACGAGGGGGATCCGCACCGGGGAGCTGTTTTTT. Encoded protein: CASSLTRGIRTGELFF. The whole variable domain, remainder taken from reference TRBV14 and TRBJ2-2, is EAGVTQFPSHSVIEKGQTVTLRCDPISGHDNLYWYRRVMGKEIKFLLHFVKESKQDESGMPNNRFLAERTGGTYSTLKVQPAELEDSGVYFCASSLTRGIRTGELFFGEGSRLTVL.

The chain uses TRBV7-3 and TRBJ1-2; D not resolved. The V end was cut by 4 bases, the J end by 6 bases, with 15 bases between. The CDR3 loop spans 14 amino acids. Germline V gene data show CDR1 as SGHTA and CDR2 as FQGTGA. The CDR3 region is CASSSRGGSDGYTF. Written as DNA, the CDR3 is TGTGCCAGCAGCTCTCGCGGAGGAAGTGATGGCTACACCTTC.

The V call is TRBV7-3, the J call TRBJ2-5, with TRBD2 identical over 9 bases. The V segment lost 1 base and the J segment 1 base; nucleotides outside the gene matches: 4. CDR1 is SGHTA, CDR2 FQGTGA, per germline. The CDR3 totals 16 residues. CDR3 nucleotide sequence: TGTGCCAGCAGCTTAAGCGGTAGCGGGGGCCAAGAGACCCAGTACTTC. It translates to CASSLSGSGGQETQYF.

The V gene is TRBV6-4, the J gene TRBJ1-1; D call uncertain. V lost 5 bases and J lost 1, with 8 bases in between. Looked up from germline, CDR1 is MRHNA and CDR2 is SNTAGT. The CDR3 covers 13 residues. The CDR3 here is CASSSEENTEAFF. CDR3 nucleotides: TGTGCCAGCAGTAGTGAGGAGAACACTGAAGCTTTCTTT.

The chain uses TRBV6-5 and TRBJ2-3; maybe TRBD2 (7 bases). The CDR3 spans 16 residues. V was clipped by 0 bases and J by 6 bases, with 16 bases between them. Germline CDR1 is MNHEY and CDR2 is SVGAGI. The chain's CDR3 is CASSYSISGGRDTQYF. CDR3 nucleotide sequence: TGTGCCAGCAGTTACTCGATTTCGGGGGGCAGGGATACGCAGTATTTT.

This sequence joins TRBV6-4 and TRBJ2-3, with D possibly matching TRBD1 (5 bases). V was cut by 5 bases and J by 3 bases, with 9 bases left in between. The length of the CDR3 is 13 residues. Germline V lookup: CDR1 MRHNA, CDR2 SNTAGT. The CDR3 here is CASSRQGTDTQYF. In DNA, the CDR3 is TGTGCCAGCAGTAGGCAGGGAACAGATACGCAGTATTTT.

This clone was found many times. The chain carries TRBV19 and TRBJ1-2, with D unresolved. CDR3 size: 11 residues. Germline V CDR1 and CDR2: LNHDA, SQIVND (reference sequence). V was cut by 4 bases and J by 6 bases, with 6 bases left in between. The DNA for the CDR3 is TGTGCCAGTAGTAACATGGATGGCTACACCTTC. Residues: CASSNMDGYTF.

V usage is TRBV6-5 and J usage is TRBJ1-6, with D hard to call. The CDR3 has 13 residues. From germline, CDR1 is MNHEY and CDR2 SVGAGI. The germline V and J ends were trimmed by 2 bases and 10 bases, with 9 bases remaining between them. CDR3 region: CASSYERSSPLHF. CDR3 nucleotides: TGTGCCAGCAGTTACGAGAGGTCCTCACCCCTCCACTTT.